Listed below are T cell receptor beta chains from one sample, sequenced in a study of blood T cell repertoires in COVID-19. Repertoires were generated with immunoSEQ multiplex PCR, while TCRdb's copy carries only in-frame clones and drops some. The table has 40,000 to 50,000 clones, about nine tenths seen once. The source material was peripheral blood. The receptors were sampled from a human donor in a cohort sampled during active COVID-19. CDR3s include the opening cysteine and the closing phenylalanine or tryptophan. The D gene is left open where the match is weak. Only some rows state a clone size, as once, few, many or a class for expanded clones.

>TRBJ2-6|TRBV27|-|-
CASRGAGANVLTF
TGTGCCAGCAGGGGCGCTGGGGCCAACGTCCTGACTTTC
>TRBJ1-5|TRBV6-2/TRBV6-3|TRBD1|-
CASSYLGQGSYSNQPQHF
TGTGCCAGCAGTTACCTGGGACAGGGCTCATATAGCAATCAGCCCCAGCATTTT
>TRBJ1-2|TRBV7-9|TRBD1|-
CASSSHARTGDRDGYTF
TGTGCCAGCAGCTCCCATGCTAGGACAGGGGACCGAGATGGCTACACCTTC
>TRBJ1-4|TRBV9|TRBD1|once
CASSVAGGDEKLFF
TGTGCCAGCAGCGTAGCAGGGGGCGACGAAAAACTGTTTTTT
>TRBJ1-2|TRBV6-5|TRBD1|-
CATGGTGWHGYTF
TGTGCCACCGGGGGGACAGGGTGGCATGGCTACACCTTC
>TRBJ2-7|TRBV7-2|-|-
CASSLAPRGKWSEQYF
TGTGCCAGCAGCTTAGCGCCGAGGGGGAAATGGAGCGAGCAGTACTTC
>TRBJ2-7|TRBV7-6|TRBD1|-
CASSRGTGPLEQYF
TGTGCCAGCAGCCGCGGGACAGGGCCTTTGGAGCAGTACTTC
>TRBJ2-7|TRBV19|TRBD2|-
CASSTRLAGDEQYF
TGTGCCAGTAGTACCCGACTAGCGGGGGACGAGCAGTACTTC
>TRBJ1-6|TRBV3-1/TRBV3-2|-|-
CASSQGTVRNSYNSPLHF
TGTGCCAGCAGCCAAGGGACAGTCCGCAACTCCTATAATTCACCCCTCCACTTT
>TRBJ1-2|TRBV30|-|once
CAWSKGAANYGYTF
TGTGCCTGGTCTAAAGGAGCGGCTAACTATGGCTACACCTTC
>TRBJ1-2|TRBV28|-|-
CASSRRQYFPTF
TGTGCCAGCAGCCGGAGACAGTATTTCCCCACCTTC
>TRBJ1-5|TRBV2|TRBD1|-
CASSERTGGIQPQHF
TGTGCCAGCAGTGAAAGGACAGGGGGCATTCAGCCCCAGCATTTT
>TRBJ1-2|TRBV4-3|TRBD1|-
CASSQDSQGAQGYTF
TGCGCCAGCAGCCAAGATTCACAGGGGGCGCAAGGCTACACCTTC
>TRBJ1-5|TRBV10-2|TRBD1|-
CASSKGQAQPQHF
TGCGCCAGCAGTAAAGGACAGGCACAGCCCCAGCATTTT
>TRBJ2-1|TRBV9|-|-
CASNPGTAYNEQFF
TGTGCCAGCAACCCCGGGACTGCTTACAATGAGCAGTTCTTC
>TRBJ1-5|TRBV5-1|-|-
CASSLAGHSNQPQHF
TGCGCCAGCAGCTTGGCCGGACATAGCAATCAGCCCCAGCATTTT
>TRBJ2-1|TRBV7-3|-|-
CASSQSTQGRQFF
TGTGCCAGCAGCCAAAGTACACAGGGTAGGCAGTTCTTC
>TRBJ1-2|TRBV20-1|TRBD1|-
CSASKSGTGFDGYTF
TGCAGTGCTAGTAAGTCCGGGACAGGGTTCGATGGCTACACCTTC
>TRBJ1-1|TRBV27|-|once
CASSARGGSAEAFF
TGTGCCAGCAGCGCTAGAGGGGGATCGGCTGAAGCTTTCTTT
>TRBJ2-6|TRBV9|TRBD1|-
CASSSGGSGANVLTF
TGTGCCAGCAGCTCAGGGGGCTCTGGGGCCAACGTCCTGACTTTC
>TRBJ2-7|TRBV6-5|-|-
CASRTDRNSYEQYF
TGTGCCAGCAGGACGGACAGAAACTCCTACGAGCAGTACTTC
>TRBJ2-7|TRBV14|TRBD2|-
CASSPTSGSYEQYF
TGTGCCAGCAGCCCGACTAGCGGGAGCTACGAGCAGTACTTC
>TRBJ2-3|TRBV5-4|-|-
CASRRLEASDTQYF
TGTGCCAGCAGAAGACTAGAGGCATCAGATACGCAGTATTTT
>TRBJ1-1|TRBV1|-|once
CTSRGVWAGTEAFF
TGCACCAGCAGGGGCGTGTGGGCTGGCACTGAAGCTTTCTTT
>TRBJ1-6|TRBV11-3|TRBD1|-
CASSPPTGGDNSPLHF
TGTGCCAGCAGCCCACCGACAGGGGGTGATAATTCACCCCTCCACTTT
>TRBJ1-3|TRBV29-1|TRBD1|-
CSVGQGLSSGNTIYF
TGCAGCGTGGGACAGGGCCTAAGCTCTGGAAACACCATATATTTT
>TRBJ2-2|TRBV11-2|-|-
CASSLRPRAGELFF
TGTGCCAGCAGCCTCAGACCGCGGGCCGGGGAGCTGTTTTTT
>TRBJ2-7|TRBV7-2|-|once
CASSLGGTAHEQYF
TGTGCCAGCAGCTTAGGAGGCACGGCCCACGAGCAGTACTTC
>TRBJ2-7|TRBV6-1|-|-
CASSEEDPGENEQYF
TGTGCCAGCAGTGAAGAGGACCCCGGGGAGAACGAGCAGTACTTC
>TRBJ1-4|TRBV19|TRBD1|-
CASSTGQGTNEKLFF
TGTGCCAGTAGTACGGGACAGGGAACTAATGAAAAACTGTTTTTT
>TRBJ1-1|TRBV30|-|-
CAWSFNPGSNIRTEAFF
TGTGCCTGGAGTTTCAACCCCGGGTCGAACATACGCACTGAAGCTTTCTTT
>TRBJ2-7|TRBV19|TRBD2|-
CASRLAGGPYEQYF
TGTGCCAGTAGGCTAGCGGGGGGACCCTACGAGCAGTACTTC
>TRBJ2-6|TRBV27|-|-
CASGQGTISGANVLTF
TGTGCCAGCGGGCAGGGGACTATCTCTGGGGCCAACGTCCTGACTTTC
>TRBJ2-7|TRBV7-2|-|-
CASSLVASESYEQYF
TGTGCCAGCAGCTTAGTTGCTAGCGAGTCCTACGAGCAGTACTTC
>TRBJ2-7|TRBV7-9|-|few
CASSLVTRESEQYF
TGTGCCAGCAGCTTAGTGACTAGGGAAAGCGAGCAGTACTTC
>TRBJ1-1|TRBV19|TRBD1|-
CASTWTGLNTEAFF
TGTGCCAGTACCTGGACAGGACTGAACACTGAAGCTTTCTTT
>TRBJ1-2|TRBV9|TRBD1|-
CASSVDRSDYGYTF
TGTGCCAGCAGCGTGGACAGGAGTGACTATGGCTACACCTTC
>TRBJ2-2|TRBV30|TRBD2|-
CAWSSSSGRAELFF
TGTGCCTGGAGTTCCTCTAGCGGGAGGGCGGAGCTGTTTTTT
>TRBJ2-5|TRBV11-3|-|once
CASSLGGGAGETQYF
TGTGCCAGCAGCTTAGGCGGGGGCGCAGGAGAGACCCAGTACTTC
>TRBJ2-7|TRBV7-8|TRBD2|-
CASSLGLAGEYEQYF
TGTGCCAGCAGCTTAGGACTAGCGGGAGAATACGAGCAGTACTTC
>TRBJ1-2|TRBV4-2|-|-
CASSPEQALEFLNTF
TGTGCCAGCAGCCCCGAGCAGGCCTTAGAATTTTTAAACACCTTC
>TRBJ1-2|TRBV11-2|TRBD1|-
CASSPPDREGYTF
TGTGCCAGCAGCCCTCCCGACAGGGAAGGCTACACCTTC
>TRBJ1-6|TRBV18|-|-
CASSPRARSYNSPLHF
TGTGCCAGCTCACCAAGAGCGAGGTCCTATAATTCACCCCTCCACTTT
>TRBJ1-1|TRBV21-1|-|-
CASSGGQEPPEAFF
TGTGCCAGCAGCGGGGGACAGGAGCCCCCTGAAGCTTTCTTT
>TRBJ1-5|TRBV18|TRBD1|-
CASSPNGQGLNQPQHF
TGTGCCAGCTCACCCAATGGACAGGGCCTCAATCAGCCCCAGCATTTT
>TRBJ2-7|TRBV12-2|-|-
CASPLFAKRGTYEQYF
TGTGCAAGTCCCCTTTTTGCAAAGCGGGGCACCTACGAGCAGTACTTC
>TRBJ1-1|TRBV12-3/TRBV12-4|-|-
CASRAGLAFF
TGTGCCAGCAGGGCAGGGTTGGCTTTCTTT
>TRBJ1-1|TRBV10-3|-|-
CATKQGMNTEAFF
TGTGCCACGAAGCAGGGCATGAACACTGAAGCTTTCTTT